Sequencing of this T cell receptor beta chain was carried out in a study of T-cell reconstitution after alpha-beta-depleted transplantation in children. Broader study findings: About two months after transplant, alpha-beta T cells reportedly came from several hundred expanded graft clones. There were some patients whose high TCRbeta diversity at day 60 came from surviving recipient T cells and thymic progenitors. At the one-year point after transplant, T-cell counts and TCRbeta diversity were found to come mostly from T cells that had been newly produced.

About this clonotype itself: Its antigen remains unknown.

The length of the CDR3 is 15 residues. V dropped 3 bases and J dropped 3; count of bases not matched to a gene: 5. For TCRbeta, the library was prepared with unique molecular identifiers. TCRdb re-called the PCR reads through MiXCR, storing one row per CDR3 protein. This sample has a few hundred thousand distinct CDR3 sequences, with over 40% found just once. V and J are TRBV12-3 or TRBV12-4 and TRBJ2-3; 8 nucleotides line up with TRBD1. This clonotype was sampled from a girl aged 2-10 years with aplastic anemia, due to receive a stem cell transplant. This sample comprised PBMCs, obtained before TCRalphabeta/CD19-depleted stem cell transplant. CDR3 protein: CASSLSRGRTDTQYF. The CDR3 nucleotides are TGTGCCAGCAGTTTGTCCAGGGGGCGGACAGATACGCAGTATTTT.